This TCR beta chain appears in the sequencing data of a study of blood T cell repertoires in COVID-19. Participant-given clinical history determined each cohort assignment. This clone has just one count. Looked up from germline, CDR1 is KGHDR and CDR2 is SFDVKD. The length of the CDR3 is 15 residues. Between the trimmed V and J ends, which lost 4 bases and 0 bases, there was a span of 6 bases. Using immunoSEQ multiplex PCR, the repertoire was profiled, and TCRdb retains in-frame clones only, with some absent. The sample gives roughly 500,000 clones, 75% to 90% of which show up once; roughly 8% is in the top ten.

Sequenced input: PBMCs or T cells enriched from blood (not recorded which). The chain joins TRBV24-1 to TRBJ2-6, with D unclear. This clonotype was obtained from a woman aged 55-69 years who had recovered from COVID-19. The CDR3 here is CATSDPSSGANVLTF. As DNA, the CDR3 is TGTGCCACCAGTGACCCTAGCTCTGGGGCCAACGTCCTGACTTTC.